The 23 T cell receptor beta chains given below trace back to one sample, sequenced in a study of circulating CD8 cells and anti-PD-1 response in melanoma. Using approximately 16 ng of total RNA, TCR libraries were made with the QIAseq Immune Repertoire TCR panel. MiXCR was run by TCRdb on the reads, yielding one entry per CDR3 protein. Of roughly 290 distinct CDR3 sequences in the sample, about 4.1% were seen once. Live CD3+CD8+TCRalphabeta+ cells were sorted into four subsets by PD-1 and/or TIGIT. The sequenced sample was CD8+ T cells from PBMCs, obtained at baseline or after one month of anti-PD-1 therapy (not recorded which). The receptor source for this set is a human donor with melanoma.

This clonotype qualifies as large. This chain joins TRBV29-1 and TRBJ2-7; D call uncertain. This CDR3 has 14 residues. Per the germline V gene, CDR1 is SQVTM and CDR2 is ANQGSEA. The V end lost 0 bases, the J end lost 1 base, and 10 bases lay between the germline ends. The CDR3 is CSVEDRQESYEQYF. The CDR3 DNA reads as TGCAGCGTTGAAGATCGGCAGGAATCCTACGAGCAGTACTTC.

Note on this clonotype: A much larger clone lies a single base off, so this may be a read error. The chain carries TRBV7-2 and TRBJ2-5, with unresolved D. The V and J ends lost 1 base and 5 bases respectively, with 8 bases between them. This CDR3 has 13 residues. Germline V lookup: CDR1 SGHTA, CDR2 FQGNSA. This CDR3 is CASSLEVGETQYF. The CDR3 DNA sequence: TGTGCCAGCAGCTTAGAAGTGGGGGAGACCCAGTACTTC.

This clonotype rates as large (0.1 to 1%). The rearrangement uses TRBV27 and TRBJ1-5; the D is unclear. The CDR3 covers 15 residues. V dropped 5 bases and J dropped 1 base, with 12 bases sitting between them. CDR1 is MNHEY and CDR2 is SMNVEV in the germline V gene (reference sequence). The chain's CDR3 is CASSLRGGSNQPQHF. The DNA for the CDR3 is TGTGCCAGCAGTCTCCGGGGTGGGAGCAATCAGCCCCAGCATTTT.

With regard to this clonotype: This clone may be a read error of a much larger clone one base away. The V call is TRBV29-1, the J call TRBJ2-1; 13 nucleotides align to TRBD2. CDR3 size: 17 residues. Germline CDR1 reads SQVTM; CDR2 reads ANQGSEA. V was pared by 2 bases and J by 7 bases, with 11 bases of the junction left unmatched. The CDR3 sequence is CSVESPTSGGTLNEQFF. CDR3 in DNA: TGCAGCGTTGAATCCCCGACTAGCGGGGGGACGTTGAATGAGCAGTTCTTC.

This clonotype is large (0.1 to 1%) within its sample. V is TRBV19 and J is TRBJ2-7, with TRBD1 matching over 10 bases. The CDR3 length is 13 residues. Germline lookup yields CDR1 LNHDA and CDR2 SQIVND (reference sequence). For the CDR3, the DNA is TGTGCGATCAGCCCGGGACAGGGGTACGAGCAGTACTTC. It translates to CAISPGQGYEQYF.

This rearrangement joins TRBV12-3 or TRBV12-4 to TRBJ2-2, with D unresolved. The CDR3 runs to 15 residues. Trimming took off 3 bases at V and 0 bases at J, with 8 bases between the two ends. The CDR3 is CASSFQAANTGELFF. Written as DNA, the CDR3 is TGTGCCAGCAGTTTTCAGGCAGCGAACACCGGGGAGCTGTTTTTT.

This clonotype is deemed large. This chain connects TRBV29-1 to TRBJ2-7; TRBD1 aligns across 8 bases. CDR3 length: 14 amino acids. Looked up from germline, CDR1 is SQVTM and CDR2 is ANQGSEA. The junction had 4 bases not matched to a gene; V was cut back by 2 bases and J by 1 base. The CDR3 DNA reads TGCAGCGTTGAAACGGGACAGGAGTCCTACGAGCAGTACTTC. This sequence encodes CSVETGQESYEQYF.

Remarks on this clonotype: A much larger clone lies one base from this, so it may be a read error. The conserved closing phenylalanine or tryptophan is absent in this CDR3, likely reflecting a read error. No DNA is shown, since the ends of the CDR3 on it are uncertain; the CDR3 is the one TCRdb lists. The V and J genes are TRBV2 and TRBJ2-1; the DNA was not compared with TRBD2, the D call given in the table. The CDR3 contains 15 residues when both ends are counted. Germline V lookup: CDR1 SNHLY, CDR2 FYNNEI. The CDR3 is CASRGTRDSYNEQFV.

This clonotype is medium-sized in the sample. This chain uses TRBV19 with TRBJ2-1; no firm D call. Deletions cut 6 bases from V and 6 bases from J, with 6 bases between. The length of the CDR3 is 11 residues. CDR1 is LNHDA and CDR2 is SQIVND in the germline V gene (reference sequence). CDR3 loop: CASSFSNEQFF. CDR3 nucleotide sequence: TGTGCCAGTAGCTTTAGCAATGAGCAGTTCTTC.

In its sample, this clonotype ranks as large (0.1 to 1%). The chain joins TRBV20-1 to TRBJ2-1; 8 nucleotides match TRBD2. V gave up 4 bases and J gave up 3 bases; unmatched junction bases: 8. CDR1 and CDR2 from the germline V gene are DFQATT and SNEGSKA (reference sequence). The CDR3 totals 15 residues. The DNA for the CDR3 is TGCAGTGCTATCACCGGGACTAGTGGCTACAATGAGCAGTTCTTC. It is translated as CSAITGTSGYNEQFF.

This clonotype was observed a handful of times. The chain joins TRBV6-4 to TRBJ2-2; TRBD1 matches at 12 bases. This CDR3 is built from 15 residues. Germline CDR1 reads MRHNA; CDR2 reads SNTAGT. The V gene end was trimmed by 6 bases and the J gene end by 6 bases; junction bases not matched to a gene: 5. The CDR3 sequence: CASSLGQGAAGELFF. In DNA, the CDR3 is TGTGCCAGCAGCCTGGGACAGGGGGCGGCCGGGGAGCTGTTTTTT.

By sample fraction, this clonotype is large. The chain has TRBV25-1 and TRBJ2-7, with D unresolved. CDR3 size: 10 residues. The germline gives CDR1 MGHDK, CDR2 SYGVNS. The CDR3 DNA reads TGTGCTGCAGGTATCTACGAGCAGTACTTC. Translation gives CAAGIYEQYF.

By share of the sample, this clonotype is large (0.1 to 1%). The gene calls are TRBV10-3 and TRBJ2-7; D might be TRBD1 (6 bases). Germline V gives CDR1 ENHRY, CDR2 SYGVKD. The V end was cut by 0 bases, the J end by 0 bases, with 9 bases between. The CDR3 runs 15 residues. The CDR3 reads CAISESGQFSYEQYF. CDR3 sequence (DNA): TGTGCCATCAGTGAGTCCGGACAGTTCTCCTACGAGCAGTACTTC.

This clonotype is medium-sized by share. The chain combines TRBV5-5 with TRBJ2-7; TRBD2 aligns across 7 bases. This CDR3 region has 15 residues. Per the germline V gene, CDR1 is SGHKS and CDR2 is YYEKEE (reference sequence). V was pared by 0 bases and J by 5 bases, with 8 bases of the junction left unmatched. The DNA of the CDR3 is TGTGCCAGCAGCTTGGTGTTGCGGGAGATCGACGAGCAGTACTTC. Its translation is CASSLVLREIDEQYF.

This clonotype qualifies as large. The chain recombines TRBV7-3 with TRBJ2-7, with TRBD1 matching over 7 bases. Trimming removed 3 bases from V and 2 bases from J; junction bases left unmatched: 1. CDR3 length: 13 residues. Germline CDR1 is SGHTA and CDR2 is FQGTGA. The CDR3 DNA is TGTGCCAGCAGCTTGGGACAGCCCTACGAGCAGTACTTC. Amino acids: CASSLGQPYEQYF. The full variable domain, rest sourced from reference TRBV7-3 and TRBJ2-7, is GAGVSQTPSNKVTEKGKYVELRCDPISGHTALYWYRQSLGQGPEFLIYFQGTGAADDSGLPNDRFFAVRPEGSVSTLKIQRTERGDSAVYLCASSLGQPYEQYFGPGTRLTVT.

This clonotype is deemed medium-sized. The chain employs TRBV2 and TRBJ2-7; 14 bases align to TRBD2. V shed 5 bases and J 6 bases; nucleotides not matched to a gene: 15. The CDR3 loop spans 18 amino acids. Per the germline V gene, CDR1 is SNHLY and CDR2 is FYNNEI. The DNA of the CDR3 is TGTGCCAGCAGTATCACCGCCGGGACTAGCGGGAGTAGGGGCGAGCAGTACTTC. It encodes CASSITAGTSGSRGEQYF.

By share, this clonotype counts as large (0.1 to 1%). The V and J genes are TRBV20-1 and TRBJ2-7, with 8 positions matching TRBD2. Trimming took 3 bases from V and 5 from J; bases not matched to a gene: 12. CDR3 length: 15 residues. Germline CDR1 reads DFQATT; CDR2 reads SNEGSKA (reference sequence). CDR3 sequence: CSASPESGRENEQYF. The CDR3 DNA reads as TGCAGTGCTAGTCCCGAGAGCGGGAGAGAGAACGAGCAGTACTTC.

This clonotype has only a few counts. This may stem from a read error, because a much larger clone lies one nucleotide away. The chain is built from TRBV21-1 and TRBJ2-3; the table gives TRBD1 as D, unverified against the DNA. TRBV21-1 is tagged as a pseudogene. There are 15 residues in the CDR3. This CDR3 is CASSKVVLGADTQYF. The CDR3 DNA reads as TGTGCCAGCAGCAAAGTGGTCCTGGGGGCAGATACGCAGTATTTT.

This clonotype is labeled as large. The chain uses TRBV7-3 and TRBJ2-7; TRBD1 matches 9 bases. The CDR3 consists of 15 residues. Germline loops: CDR1 SGHTA, CDR2 FQGTGA. The V and J ends lost 5 bases and 5 bases, in that order; junction bases with no gene match: 10. This chain's CDR3 is CASSDRDRDPNEQYF. CDR3 sequence (DNA): TGTGCCAGCAGCGACCGGGACAGGGATCCCAACGAGCAGTACTTC.

Within the sample, this clonotype is medium-sized. CDR3 sequence (DNA): TGTGCCAGCAGTTCCGTGGACAGCTCCTACAATGAGCAGTTCTTC. Protein: CASSSVDSSYNEQFF. The chain carries TRBV2 and TRBJ2-1, with a weak D call TRBD1 (6 bases). Trimming took 5 bases from V and 0 from J, leaving 11 bases between them. This CDR3 contains 15 residues. The germline V gene encodes CDR1 SNHLY and CDR2 FYNNEI.

This clonotype is judged large. This chain joins TRBV4-3 and TRBJ2-3, with 7 bases aligning to TRBD1. The ends lost 0 bases at V and 4 bases at J; junction bases unmatched: 1. There are 14 residues in the CDR3. Germline assignment: CDR1 LGHNA and CDR2 YSLEER. In DNA form, the CDR3 reads TGCGCCAGCAGCCAAGAGACAGGGTCAGATACGCAGTATTTT. Translation: CASSQETGSDTQYF.

Relative to its sample, this clonotype is large. The J gene is TRBJ2-7, the V gene TRBV27, with D uncertain. V lost 2 bases and J lost 0, with 14 bases in between. The CDR3 is 16 residues long. Looked up from germline, CDR1 is MNHEY and CDR2 is SMNVEV (reference sequence). The CDR3 DNA follows: TGTGCCAGCAGTTTAGTTGGAATCCTGAGCTCCTACGAGCAGTACTTC. Translating gives CASSLVGILSSYEQYF.

Within the sample, this clonotype is large. V gene TRBV12-3 or TRBV12-4 combines with J gene TRBJ1-1; D is uncertain. Trimming left V 7 bases short and J 1 base short, with 19 bases between. The length of the CDR3 is 16 residues. Here the CDR3 DNA reads TGTGCCAGCACCCTTGTCGGGATAGGAAAGAACACTGAAGCTTTCTTT. It is translated as CASTLVGIGKNTEAFF.